This entry concerns a single T cell receptor beta chain. These data come from a study of T cell changes during pregnancy in multiple sclerosis. Sequencing was performed with immunoSEQ multiplex PCR; in TCRdb, only in-frame clones are kept and a portion is missing. The data show over 30,000 clones, 85% to 95% seen once. The CDR3 is 14 residues long. V was clipped by 0 bases and J by 4 bases, with 11 bases between them. The germline gives CDR1 SGHRS, CDR2 YFSETQ. The clonotype originates from a female donor with multiple sclerosis, enrolled in a pregnancy study. The chain couples TRBV5-1 to TRBJ2-7; tentatively, D is TRBD1 (6 bases). The source material was PBMCs (not recorded whether the cells were cultured). This CDR3 is CASSLDRTEYEQYF. As DNA, the CDR3 is TGCGCCAGCAGCTTGGATAGGACAGAGTACGAGCAGTACTTC.